A single T cell receptor beta chain is shown here with its context. The length of the CDR3 is 14 residues. Trimming left V 6 bases short and J 4 bases short, with 13 bases between. Germline V lookup: CDR1 MNHEY, CDR2 SMNVEV (reference sequence). Then a second PCR, running roughly 7 to 11 cycles, was carried out with a sample-barcoded 5' primer and a J-beta primer mix. Samples each returned at least 2.5 million CDR3-containing paired-end reads. TCRdb called the 5' RACE reads again in MiXCR, with one record for every CDR3 protein. The sample records approximately 780,000 distinct CDR3 sequences, 20% to 30% being singletons. The record originates from a study of blood T cells in healthy people across ages. These same data were also listed under a study on T cells of mothers and their children.

The chain couples TRBV27 to TRBJ1-3, with a possible D match to TRBD1 (5 bases). The TCR was taken from a boy younger than 18 in good health. The sample consisted of blood. The CDR3, as DNA: TGTGCCAGCAGCAGAGTAGGGGTAGGAAACACCATATATTTT. Its protein is CASSRVGVGNTIYF.